These 5 T cell receptor beta chains were sequenced from one sample in a study of shared clonotypes between healthy human individuals. The data were produced by immunoSEQ multiplex PCR, yet TCRdb's version contains in-frame clones alone and is incomplete. Among over 100,000 clones listed, more than 65% were seen once. The sequenced material came from memory CD8+ T cells sorted from blood. Documented subset: CD45RO+ cells pooled with CCR7-negative TemRA cells. Every receptor here comes from a woman aged 25 to 39 in good health.

In its sample, this clone was seen a few times. The chain carries TRBV7-9 and TRBJ1-5; D is perhaps TRBD1 (5 bases). The CDR3 consists of 14 residues. Trimming left V 2 bases short and J 1 base short, with 6 bases between. CDR1 is SEHNR, CDR2 FQNEAQ, per germline (reference sequence). CDR3 coding DNA: TGTGCCAGCAGCTTATGGGACAGCAATCAGCCCCAGCATTTT. Protein sequence: CASSLWDSNQPQHF. Using reference TRBV7-9 and TRBJ1-5 for the parts outside the CDR3, the full variable domain is DTGVSQNPRHKITKRGQNVTFRCDPISEHNRLYWYRQTLGQGPEFLTYFQNEAQLEKSRLLSDRFSAERPKGSFSTLEIQRTEQGDSAMYLCASSLWDSNQPQHFGDGTRLSIL.

In this sample, this clone turned up many times. Additional DNA sequences in this sample encode the identical CDR3. The chain couples TRBV14 to TRBJ2-7, with TRBD2 identical over 13 bases. V dropped 3 bases and J dropped 2; count of bases not matched to a gene: 13. CDR1 and CDR2 from the germline V gene are SGHDN and FVKESK. CDR3 length equals 19 residues. CDR3 region: CASSQYPGTSGKDPYEQYF. CDR3 nucleotides: TGTGCCAGCAGCCAGTACCCCGGGACTAGCGGGAAAGACCCCTACGAGCAGTACTTC.

The chain has TRBV5-1 and TRBJ2-1; 9 positions match TRBD1. Germline trimming cut 4 bases from V and 0 bases from J; bases unmatched to any gene: 11. CDR1 SGHRS and CDR2 YFSETQ come from the germline V gene. The CDR3 runs 18 residues. CDR3 loop: CASSPDRGLLSSYNEQFF. CDR3 coding DNA: TGCGCCAGCAGCCCGGACAGGGGACTCCTATCCTCCTACAATGAGCAGTTCTTC.

The chain carries TRBV4-1 and TRBJ2-1, with D unclear. From germline, CDR1 is MGHRA and CDR2 YSYEKL. The CDR3 has 16 residues. V was pared by 0 bases and J by 7 bases, with 16 bases between. The CDR3 region is CASSQETGPTWNEQFF. In DNA form, the CDR3 reads TGCGCCAGCAGCCAAGAGACGGGCCCCACCTGGAATGAGCAGTTCTTC.

The chain recombines TRBV9 with TRBJ2-1; TRBD2 matches at 11 bases. CDR3 length equals 19 residues. Germline CDR1 SGDLS, CDR2 YYNGEE. With 4 bases clipped from V and 4 bases from J, the junction kept 16 bases outside the gene matches. CDR3 coding DNA: TGTGCCAGCAGCACGGTACAAGGACTAGCGGGTGGGGTTTACAATGAGCAGTTCTTC. Translated: CASSTVQGLAGGVYNEQFF.